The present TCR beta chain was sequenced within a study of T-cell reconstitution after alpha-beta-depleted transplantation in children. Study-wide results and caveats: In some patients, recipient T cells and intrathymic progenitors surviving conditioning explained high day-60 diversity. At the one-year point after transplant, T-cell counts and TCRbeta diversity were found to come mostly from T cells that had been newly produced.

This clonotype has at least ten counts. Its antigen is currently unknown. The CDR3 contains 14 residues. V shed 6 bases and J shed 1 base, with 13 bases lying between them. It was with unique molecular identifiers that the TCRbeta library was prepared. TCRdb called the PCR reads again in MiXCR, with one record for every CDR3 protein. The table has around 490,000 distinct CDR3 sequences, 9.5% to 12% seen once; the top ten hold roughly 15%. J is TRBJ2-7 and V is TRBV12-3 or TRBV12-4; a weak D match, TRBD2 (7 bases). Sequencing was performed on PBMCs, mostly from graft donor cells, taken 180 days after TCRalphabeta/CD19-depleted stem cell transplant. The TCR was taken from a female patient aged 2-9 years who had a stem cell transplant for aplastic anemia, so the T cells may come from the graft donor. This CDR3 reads CASSRGGASYEQYF. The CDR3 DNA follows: TGTGCCAGCAGCAGAGGGGGGGCGTCCTACGAGCAGTACTTC.